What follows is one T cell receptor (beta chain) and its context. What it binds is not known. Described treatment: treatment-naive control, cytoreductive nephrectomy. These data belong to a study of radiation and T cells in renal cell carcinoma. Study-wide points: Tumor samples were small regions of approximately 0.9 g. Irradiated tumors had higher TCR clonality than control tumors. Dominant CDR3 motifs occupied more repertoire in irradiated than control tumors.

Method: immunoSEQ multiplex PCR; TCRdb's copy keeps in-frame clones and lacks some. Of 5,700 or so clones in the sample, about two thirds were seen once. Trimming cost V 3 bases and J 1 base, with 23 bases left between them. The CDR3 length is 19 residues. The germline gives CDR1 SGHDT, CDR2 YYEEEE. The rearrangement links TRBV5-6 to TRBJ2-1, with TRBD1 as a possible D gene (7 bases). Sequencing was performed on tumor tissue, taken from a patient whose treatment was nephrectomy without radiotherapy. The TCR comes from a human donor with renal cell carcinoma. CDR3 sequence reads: CASSYRGVSGLRSYNEQFF. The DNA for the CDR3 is TGTGCCAGCAGCTACAGGGGTGTATCGGGACTTCGTTCCTACAATGAGCAGTTCTTC.